The subject of this entry is one T cell receptor (beta chain). Its antigen is unidentified. Profiled with immunoSEQ multiplex PCR; TCRdb holds only in-frame clones, not every one. The sample yields under 2,500,000 clones, approximately 94% seen once. This sample stems from a study of shared clonotypes between healthy human individuals. About the study: Per donor, three plates held CD4 naive cells, three held CD4 memory, two held CD8 naive and one held CD8 memory.

J gave up 4 bases and V 8 bases, and 7 bases lay outside the gene matches. CDR1 is SGHTA and CDR2 is FQGNSA in the germline V gene. The CDR3 consists of 13 residues. Regarding the study as a whole: Sharing across four donors was highest in naive CD4 (roughly 5%) and lowest in memory CD8 (around 0.4%).

The source is a man between 18 and 35 years old in good health. Input material: naive CD4+ T cells sorted from blood. Subset reported: CD45RA+ positively selected. The chain is built from TRBV7-2 and TRBJ2-5, with 7 bases fitting TRBD2. The CDR3 DNA is TGTGCCAGCGTAATCGAGCGGGGAGAGACCCAGTACTTC. Translating it yields CASVIERGETQYF.